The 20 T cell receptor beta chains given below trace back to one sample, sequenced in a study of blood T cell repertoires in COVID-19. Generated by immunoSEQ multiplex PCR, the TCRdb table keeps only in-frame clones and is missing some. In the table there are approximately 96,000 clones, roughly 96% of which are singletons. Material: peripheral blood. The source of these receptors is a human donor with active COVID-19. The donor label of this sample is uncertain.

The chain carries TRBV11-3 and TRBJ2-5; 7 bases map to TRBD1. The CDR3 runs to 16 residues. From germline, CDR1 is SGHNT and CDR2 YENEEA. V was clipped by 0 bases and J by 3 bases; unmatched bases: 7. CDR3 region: CASSLDLRQGKETQYF. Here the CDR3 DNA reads TGTGCCAGCAGCTTAGATCTGAGACAGGGCAAAGAGACCCAGTACTTC.

Written as DNA, the CDR3 is TGTGCCAGCTCACCGTCACAGGGTTTCAATCAGCCCCAGCATTTT. Translation gives CASSPSQGFNQPQHF. This chain connects TRBV18 to TRBJ1-5; the D gene is possibly TRBD1 (6 bases). CDR1 and CDR2 (germline): KGHSH, LQKENI. This CDR3 has 15 residues. V dropped 3 bases and J dropped 3 bases, with 12 bases sitting between them.

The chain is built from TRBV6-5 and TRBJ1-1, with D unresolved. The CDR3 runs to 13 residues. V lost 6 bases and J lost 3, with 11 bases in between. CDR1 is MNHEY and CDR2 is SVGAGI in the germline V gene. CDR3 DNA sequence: TGTGCCAGCAGCCGTGCGGTGGACACTGAAGCTTTCTTT. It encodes CASSRAVDTEAFF.

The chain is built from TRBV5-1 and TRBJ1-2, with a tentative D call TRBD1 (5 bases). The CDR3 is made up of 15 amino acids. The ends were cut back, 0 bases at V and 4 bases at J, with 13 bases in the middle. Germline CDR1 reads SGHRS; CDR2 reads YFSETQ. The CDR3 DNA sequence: TGCGCCAGCAGCTTGGGGTCCGGGGGGAGCTATGGCTACACCTTC. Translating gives CASSLGSGGSYGYTF.

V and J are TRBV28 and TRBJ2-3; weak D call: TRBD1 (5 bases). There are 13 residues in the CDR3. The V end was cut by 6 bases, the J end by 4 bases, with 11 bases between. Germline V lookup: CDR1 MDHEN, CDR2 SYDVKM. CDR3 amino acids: CASSQTAPDTQYF. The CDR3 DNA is TGTGCCAGCAGCCAGACAGCACCAGATACGCAGTATTTT.

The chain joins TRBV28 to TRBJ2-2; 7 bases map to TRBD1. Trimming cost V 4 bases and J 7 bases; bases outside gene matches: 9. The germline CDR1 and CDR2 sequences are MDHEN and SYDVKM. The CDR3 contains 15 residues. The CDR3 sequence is CASSSDGQVSGELFF. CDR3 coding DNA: TGTGCCAGCAGTTCCGACGGACAGGTTAGCGGGGAGCTGTTTTTT. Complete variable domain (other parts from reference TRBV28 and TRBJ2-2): DVKVTQSSRYLVKRTGEKVFLECVQDMDHENMFWYRQDPGLGLRLIYFSYDVKMKEKGDIPEGYSVSREKKERFSLILESASTNQTSMYLCASSSDGQVSGELFFGEGSRLTVL.

In DNA form, the CDR3 reads TGTGCCAGCAGTAACCGGGACAGAAAAGATGAGCAGTTCTTC. Amino acid sequence: CASSNRDRKDEQFF. V usage is TRBV6-5 and J usage is TRBJ2-1; TRBD1 matches 7 bases. This CDR3 has 14 residues. Unmatched junction bases numbered 9, after V lost 5 bases and J lost 8 bases. The V gene's germline CDR1 is MNHEY and CDR2 SVGAGI.

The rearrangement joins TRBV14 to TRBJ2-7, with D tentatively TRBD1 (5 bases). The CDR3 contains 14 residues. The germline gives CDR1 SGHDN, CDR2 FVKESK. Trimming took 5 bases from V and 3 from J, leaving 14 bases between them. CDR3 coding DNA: TGTGCCAGCAGCGCCAGCAGACAGTTCTACGAGCAGTACTTC. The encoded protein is CASSASRQFYEQYF.

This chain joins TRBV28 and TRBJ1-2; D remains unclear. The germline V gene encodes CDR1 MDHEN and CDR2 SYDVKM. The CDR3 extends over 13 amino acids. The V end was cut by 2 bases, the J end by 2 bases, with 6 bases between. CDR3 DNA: TGTGCCAGCAGTTTAGGGCAGAACTATGGCTACACCTTC. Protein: CASSLGQNYGYTF.

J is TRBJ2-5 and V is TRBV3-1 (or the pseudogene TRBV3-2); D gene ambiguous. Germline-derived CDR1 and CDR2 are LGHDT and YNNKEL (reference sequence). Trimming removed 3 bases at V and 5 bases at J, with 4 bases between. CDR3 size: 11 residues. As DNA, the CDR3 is TGTGCCAGCAGCCAGTCGGAGACCCAGTACTTC. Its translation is CASSQSETQYF.

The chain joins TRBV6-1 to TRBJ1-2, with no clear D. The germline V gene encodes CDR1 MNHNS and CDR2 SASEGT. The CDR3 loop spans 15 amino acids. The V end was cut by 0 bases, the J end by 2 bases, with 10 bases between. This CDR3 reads CASSEAPAGNYGYTF. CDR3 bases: TGTGCCAGCAGTGAAGCGCCGGCCGGGAACTATGGCTACACCTTC.

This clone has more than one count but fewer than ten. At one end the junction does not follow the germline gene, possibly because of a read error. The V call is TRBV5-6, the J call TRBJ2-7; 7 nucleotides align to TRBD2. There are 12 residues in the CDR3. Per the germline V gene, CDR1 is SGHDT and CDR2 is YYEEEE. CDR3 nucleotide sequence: TGTGCCAGCAGCTTTACGGGACGGGAGGAGGACTTC. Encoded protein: CASSFTGREEDF.

The CDR3: CASSVQGISNQPQHF. CDR3 DNA sequence: TGTGCCAGCAGCGTACAGGGGATTAGCAATCAGCCCCAGCATTTT. The chain is built from TRBV5-6 and TRBJ1-5; 7 positions match TRBD1. The ends lost 4 bases at V and 0 bases at J; junction bases unmatched: 4. The CDR3 is 15 residues long. CDR1 and CDR2 from the germline V gene are SGHDT and YYEEEE.

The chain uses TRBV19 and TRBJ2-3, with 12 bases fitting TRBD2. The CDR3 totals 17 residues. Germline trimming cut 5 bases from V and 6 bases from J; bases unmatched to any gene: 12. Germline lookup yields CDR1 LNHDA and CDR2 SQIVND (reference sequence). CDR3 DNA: TGTGCCAGTAGTCATGGACTAGCGGGACCCCTGCGGGATACGCAGTATTTT. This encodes CASSHGLAGPLRDTQYF. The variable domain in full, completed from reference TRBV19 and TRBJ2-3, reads DGGITQSPKYLFRKEGQNVTLSCEQNLNHDAMYWYRQDPGQGLRLIYYSQIVNDFQKGDIAEGYSVSREKKESFPLTVTSAQKNPTAFYLCASSHGLAGPLRDTQYFGPGTRLTVL.

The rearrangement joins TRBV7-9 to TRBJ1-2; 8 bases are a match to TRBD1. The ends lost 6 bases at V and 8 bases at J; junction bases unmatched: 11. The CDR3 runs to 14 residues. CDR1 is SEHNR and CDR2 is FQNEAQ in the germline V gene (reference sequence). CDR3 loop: CASRKGQVNYGYTF. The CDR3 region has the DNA TGTGCCAGCAGGAAGGGACAGGTAAATTACGGCTACACCTTC. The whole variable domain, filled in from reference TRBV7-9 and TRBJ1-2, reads DTGVSQNPRHKITKRGQNVTFRCDPISEHNRLYWYRQTLGQGPEFLTYFQNEAQLEKSRLLSDRFSAERPKGSFSTLEIQRTEQGDSAMYLCASRKGQVNYGYTFGSGTRLTVV.

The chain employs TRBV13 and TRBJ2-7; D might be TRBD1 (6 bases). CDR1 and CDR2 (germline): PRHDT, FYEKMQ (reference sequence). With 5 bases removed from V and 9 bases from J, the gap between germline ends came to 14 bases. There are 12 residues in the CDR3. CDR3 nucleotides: TGTGCCAGCAGCCGGACAGCCTCCGGGCAGTACTTC. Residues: CASSRTASGQYF. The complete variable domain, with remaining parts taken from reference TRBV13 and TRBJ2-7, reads AAGVIQSPRHLIKEKRETATLKCYPIPRHDTVYWYQQGPGQDPQFLISFYEKMQSDKGSIPDRFSAQQFSDYHSELNMSSLELGDSALYFCASSRTASGQYFGPGTRLTVT.

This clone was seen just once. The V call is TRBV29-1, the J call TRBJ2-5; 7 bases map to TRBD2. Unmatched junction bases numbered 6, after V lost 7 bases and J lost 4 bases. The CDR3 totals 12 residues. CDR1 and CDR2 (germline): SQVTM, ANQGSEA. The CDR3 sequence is CSGLWGGETQYF. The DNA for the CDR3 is TGCAGCGGCCTATGGGGGGGAGAGACCCAGTACTTC.

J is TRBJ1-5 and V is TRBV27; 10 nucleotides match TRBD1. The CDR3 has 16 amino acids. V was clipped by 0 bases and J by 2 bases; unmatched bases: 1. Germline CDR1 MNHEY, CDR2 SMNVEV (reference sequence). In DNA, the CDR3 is TGTGCCAGCAGTTTATCCGGGACAGGGGGCAATCAGCCCCAGCATTTT. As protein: CASSLSGTGGNQPQHF.

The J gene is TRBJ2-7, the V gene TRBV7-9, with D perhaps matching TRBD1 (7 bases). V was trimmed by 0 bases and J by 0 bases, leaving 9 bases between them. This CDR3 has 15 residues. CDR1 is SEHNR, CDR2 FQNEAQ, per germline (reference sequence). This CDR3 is CASSLAQGGSYEQYF. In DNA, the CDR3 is TGTGCCAGCAGCTTAGCCCAGGGGGGCTCCTACGAGCAGTACTTC.

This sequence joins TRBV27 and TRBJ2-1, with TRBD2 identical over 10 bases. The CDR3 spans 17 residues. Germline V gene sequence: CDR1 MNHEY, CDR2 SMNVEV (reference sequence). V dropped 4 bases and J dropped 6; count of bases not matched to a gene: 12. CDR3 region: CASSYDLPSGSRNEQFF. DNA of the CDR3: TGTGCCAGCAGTTACGACTTACCTAGCGGGAGCCGCAATGAGCAGTTCTTC.